Each of the 8 T cell receptor beta chains below was sequenced from the same sample in a study of cytomegalovirus exposure and HLA in healthy donors. Libraries were prepared by immunoSEQ multiplex PCR; TCRdb keeps only in-frame clonotypes and omits some of them. The sample contains approximately 300,000 clones, about nine tenths of which appear only once. The specimen sequenced was PBMCs. The receptors come from a woman aged 30 to 39 in good health and CMV-seropositive.

V usage is TRBV28 and J usage is TRBJ1-4, with D tentatively TRBD1 (6 bases). V was cut by 6 bases and J by 8 bases, with 13 bases left in between. The CDR3 is 13 residues long. Germline lookup yields CDR1 MDHEN and CDR2 SYDVKM. Here the CDR3 reads CASRDTGNEKLFF. The CDR3 DNA reads TGTGCCAGCAGAGATACAGGGAACGAAAAACTGTTTTTT.

This clone was recorded only once. This chain uses TRBV29-1 with TRBJ2-5, with D uncertain. The CDR3 extends over 12 amino acids. Trimming shortened V by 4 bases and J by 1 base, and 7 bases separated the two germline ends. CDR1 is SQVTM, CDR2 ANQGSEA, per germline. The DNA of the CDR3 is TGCAGCGTTGGGCAGGCCCAAGAGACCCAGTACTTC. This gives the protein CSVGQAQETQYF.

This chain joins TRBV19 and TRBJ2-2, with TRBD1 matching over 7 bases. Germline V gene lookup returns CDR1 LNHDA and CDR2 SQIVND (reference sequence). The CDR3 is 16 amino acids. Unmatched junction bases numbered 9, after V lost 4 bases and J lost 4 bases. DNA of the CDR3: TGTGCCAGTAGTACGAGACAGGGTGAAAGCACCGGGGAGCTGTTTTTT. Protein: CASSTRQGESTGELFF.

This clone appeared once. The V gene is TRBV6-6, the J gene TRBJ1-1; D might be TRBD1 (5 bases). The V and J ends lost 0 bases and 0 bases respectively, with 5 bases between them. The CDR3 loop spans 14 amino acids. Germline-derived CDR1 and CDR2 are MNHNY and SVGAGI (reference sequence). As DNA, the CDR3 is TGTGCCAGCAGTTACTCAGGGGTGAACACTGAAGCTTTCTTT. It encodes CASSYSGVNTEAFF.

The chain recombines TRBV5-4 with TRBJ2-1, with 8 nucleotides matching TRBD2. CDR1 SGHNT and CDR2 YYREEE come from the germline V gene (reference sequence). With 2 bases clipped from V and 0 bases from J, the junction kept 7 bases outside the gene matches. The CDR3 is made up of 17 amino acids. The CDR3 bases are TGTGCCAGCAGCTTAATACTAGCGGAGCCCTCCTACAATGAGCAGTTCTTC. Residues: CASSLILAEPSYNEQFF.

This chain connects TRBV20-1 to TRBJ2-7; D remains unclear. The V gene lost 2 bases and the J gene lost 5 bases, with 4 bases spanning the gap. The length of the CDR3 is 10 residues. From germline, CDR1 is DFQATT and CDR2 SNEGSKA (reference sequence). The CDR3 sequence: CSARPDEQYF. For the CDR3, the DNA is TGCAGTGCTAGACCTGACGAGCAGTACTTC.

V and J are TRBV29-1 and TRBJ1-1; 7 positions agree with TRBD1. This CDR3 is 14 amino acids long. The germline CDR1 and CDR2 sequences are SQVTM and ANQGSEA. V lost 3 bases, J lost 6 bases, and 10 bases stayed unmatched. CDR3 nucleotides: TGCAGCGTTGAGGAAGGGAGACAGGGCCCTGAAGCTTTCTTT. Amino acids: CSVEEGRQGPEAFF.

Turning to this clone: This CDR3 is also generated by other DNA sequences in the sample. This chain uses TRBV5-1 with TRBJ2-3, with D hard to call. The germline CDR1 and CDR2 sequences are SGHRS and YFSETQ. V shed 0 bases and J shed 5 bases, with 4 bases lying between them. CDR3 size: 12 residues. CDR3 residues: CASSLVGDTQYF. CDR3 bases: TGCGCCAGCAGCTTGGTCGGAGATACGCAGTATTTT.